This T cell receptor beta chain was identified in a study of technical replicates of blood from several donors. TCRdb keeps only in-frame clones here, not all; method: immunoSEQ multiplex PCR. The data hold roughly 100,000 clones, with nearly 96% observed a single time. V was cut by 1 base and J by 4 bases, with 10 bases left in between. The CDR3 is 14 amino acids. Per the germline V gene, CDR1 is SGHVS and CDR2 is FQNEAQ. The V call is TRBV7-8, the J call TRBJ1-2, with TRBD1 as a possible D gene (5 bases). This clonotype was sampled from a human donor in good health. The sequencing input was T cells isolated from PBMCs. CDR3 nucleotides: TGTGCCAGCAGCTTAGTTGAAACAGGCTATGGCTACACCTTC. Translated, it gives CASSLVETGYGYTF.